This is a list of T cell receptor beta chains from one sample in a study of T cells expressing NK-cell markers. With the 5' RACE reads reprocessed, TCRdb shows one record per CDR3 protein and no DNA. This sample's table has approximately 22,000 distinct CDR3 sequences. The specimen was blood T cells: a sorted CD56 or NKG2C T cell subset, CD4+ or CD8+ T cells, or bulk PBMC T cells (not recorded which). These receptors all stem from a man aged 18-70 years in good health. The CDR3 runs from the conserved cysteine through the conserved F or W.

j_gene	v_gene	CDR3aa
TRBJ2-7	TRBV14	CASRDLAPGEQYF
TRBJ2-7	TRBV12-3/TRBV12-4	CASSLMGGRVDEQYF
TRBJ2-7	TRBV2	CASSPRVEQYF
TRBJ1-2	TRBV11-2	CASSLFGDGYTF
TRBJ1-6	TRBV30	CAWSGVGVGNSPLHF
TRBJ2-2	TRBV18	CASSPDRNTGELFF
TRBJ2-3	TRBV5-1	CASSSTRPQDTQYF
TRBJ1-1	TRBV24-1	CATSDTRGSTEAFF
TRBJ2-7	TRBV5-1	CASSLTGGEYEQYF
TRBJ1-1	TRBV19	CASSPDFGGTEAFF
TRBJ2-5	TRBV20-1	CSAKIRGLQETQYF
TRBJ1-2	TRBV11-2	CASSFFARRNYGYTF
TRBJ1-1	TRBV5-8	CASSQIYRVPEAFF
TRBJ2-7	TRBV4-2	CASSHTSGSTAYEQYF
TRBJ2-7	TRBV11-2	CASSLGRPAYEQYF
TRBJ2-3	TRBV24-1	CATRGTKEDTQYF
TRBJ2-7	TRBV20-1	CSARGASVFHEQYF
TRBJ2-1	TRBV24-1	CATSDLASGSYNEQFF
TRBJ1-1	TRBV11-1	CASSSKTGVGVFILNTEAFF
TRBJ2-4	TRBV7-2	CASSLVGGAKNIQYF
TRBJ1-4	TRBV4-2	CASSQGSGTGNEKLFF
TRBJ1-1	TRBV2	CASSPIGTNEAFF
TRBJ2-5	TRBV29-1	CSARIGTNQETQYF
TRBJ2-7	TRBV14	CASSRQGISYEQYF
TRBJ2-7	TRBV15	CATSIGGSYEQYF
TRBJ1-1	TRBV18	CASSPQDTFLTEAFF
TRBJ2-7	TRBV6-1	CASSASVGRGEQYF
TRBJ2-1	TRBV20-1	CSAQPDRSSYNEQFF
TRBJ2-1	TRBV7-9	CASSLALGGPYNEQFF
TRBJ1-5	TRBV24-1	CATSVGASNQPQHF
TRBJ2-2	TRBV7-3	CASSLSSGAANTGELFF